The present T cell receptor beta chain was sequenced within a study of blood T cell repertoires in COVID-19. The trim removed 4 bases at V and 6 bases at J, leaving 5 bases unmatched. The CDR3 spans 15 residues. Germline CDR1 reads SGHNT; CDR2 reads YYREEE (reference sequence). The method was immunoSEQ multiplex PCR; TCRdb's version includes in-frame clones alone and lacks a portion of them. The profile covers about 99,000 clones, with 84% appearing a single time and 10% to 15% taken by the ten largest. The V and J genes are TRBV5-4 and TRBJ2-7; 15 positions agree with TRBD2. The clonotype was recovered from a human donor in a cohort sampled during active or convalescent COVID-19. The source material was peripheral blood. CDR3 in amino acids: CASSPGTSGGFEQYF. CDR3 coding DNA: TGTGCCAGCAGCCCCGGGACTAGCGGGGGGTTCGAGCAGTACTTC.